The following is a T cell receptor (beta chain) sequence with its context. Its antigen is not yet known. Base qualities are not recorded, but no much larger clone differs from it by a single base. Taken from cysteine to phenylalanine, the CDR3 has 14 residues. Just CDR3 DNA is preserved here, 42 bases in frame from base 1. CDR1 is given as SGHRS and CDR2 as YFSETQ, both from the germline V gene. V sheds 3 bases and J sheds 4 bases, leaving 11 bases between their ends. The cohort comprised more than 550 healthy bone marrow donors. All cohort members were sampled while nominally healthy, although unrecorded immune exposures were likely present. The donor tested CMV seropositive and was one of the 289 seropositive cohort members. A peripheral blood sample was collected from each donor, and TCR beta sequencing was performed on peripheral blood mononuclear cells. Genomic DNA extraction from the blood cell samples was performed with the Qiagen DNeasy Blood Extraction Kit.

The data belong to a study of cytomegalovirus exposure and HLA in healthy donors (dated by TCRdb to about 2017). Regarding the research as a whole: In an earlier analysis of about 560 of the donors, 276 Gb of sequence data and roughly 100 million unique TCR beta sequences from 150 million to 200 million T cells were reported. An early release covering around 630 HLA-typed donors comprised roughly 300 gigabases of sequencing data and some 79 million unique TCR sequences. In the later analysis, no new phenotypic data were used to find candidate immune exposures; instead, reliance was placed on TCR beta sequences and their occurrence across donors. On average, around 200,000 unique TCR beta nucleotide sequences were sequenced per donor among fewer than 500 genotyped donors of the cohort, with roughly 19% of those sequences being non-productive. To predict cytomegalovirus infection status, the study combined high-throughput TCR immunosequencing, statistical association of individual TCRs with disease status, and machine learning. The study aimed to test whether cataloging public T cell receptors could reveal signatures of past pathogen exposure. Several DR-DQ haplotypes were handled as single units for association and clustering because linkage in the cohort was strong. HLA typing covered class I and class II loci at four-digit resolution. A later analysis re-analyzed previously published TCR beta repertoires from roughly 690 donors and added high-resolution HLA genotyping to study TCR occurrence patterns. A later genetic analysis used genome-wide SNP genotypes for about 65% of the 666 donors, treating that subset as a discovery cohort. The number of donors typed differed by locus, with roughly 620-630 for A, B, C, DRB1 and DQB1, around 520 for DQA1, 600 to 610 for DPA1, and over 400 for DPB1. All discovery cohort repertoires had been generated using a single sequencing platform. A separate validation cohort of 100 to 150 different subjects was used in addition to the roughly 720-subject first cohort. Of the 300 to 500 genotyped donors, 75% to 85% were placed in the genetic ancestry cluster associated with self-reported Caucasian donors. Donor age, sex, ethnicity and CMV serostatus were compiled alongside the repertoire data. An earlier analysis of 587 of the donors used high-throughput TCR beta sequencing to judge whether each TCR beta V gene segment behaved as functional or pseudogenic. The T cell repertoires of several hundred subjects were profiled by immunosequencing and related to cytomegalovirus serostatus. Findings and caveats that apply to the study as a whole: Some IMGT-functional V segments, including TRBV6-2 and TRBV6-3, could not be told apart with the 87-base-pair reads, so those segments were excluded. A total of 164 TCR beta chains were listed by the study as associated with cytomegalovirus. The authors suggested that the approach could potentially be extended to other disease states and immunological phenotypes. HLA typing was unavailable for some donors at each locus, so association tests used only the typed subset. The only immune exposure information available for the cohort was CMV serostatus. Only TCR beta chains were sequenced in this cohort, and the absence of alpha or paired-chain data limited detectable features. When HLA alleles, especially DR and DQ, strongly co-occurred, TCR associations were difficult to assign to individual alleles. A later analysis found that TCR association rates varied across HLA loci, with DRB1 alleles showing the most associated TCRs and HLA-C alleles the fewest. Most TCR sequences were observed very rarely across donors, whereas some public TCRs were present in many individuals. A later analysis found that most CMV-associated TCR beta chains appeared HLA-restricted, with HLA associations seemingly driven largely by CMV exposure. In a later analysis, HLA-associated TCR beta chains showed more clonal expansion and lower generation probabilities than non-associated chains that were equally common. A later analysis associated approximately 17,000 TCR beta sequences with specific HLA alleles at a false discovery rate of 0.05. The earlier analysis of fewer than 750 of the donors excluded approximately 15 rarely observed V segments, including chromosome 9 orphons, because counts were too low. According to a later genetic analysis, donors in an Asian-associated ancestry cluster had fewer N-insertions in productive TCRs than the approximately 630-donor mean. Three of the identified cytomegalovirus-associated TCR beta chains were confirmed in vitro to be specific for cytomegalovirus antigens. A later genetic analysis associated a missense DCLRE1C variant with V-gene and J-gene trimming of TCR beta chains, and an independent cohort replicated the association. In an earlier analysis of under 600 of the donors, most TCR beta V segments were observed in productive rearrangements about 87% or about 30% of the time, broadly matching IMGT annotations. According to a later analysis, parvovirus B19, influenza, CMV and Epstein-Barr virus appeared linked to several top co-occurrence clusters. Correlated functional status among segregating V segments might be attributable to linkage disequilibrium, but an unknown experimental factor could not be ruled out. A further reported finding was that TCR beta sequences accurately predicted the HLA-A and HLA-B alleles for most subjects in the first cohort. Roughly uniform sequencing depth across donors was assumed in presence/absence analyses, although this assumption may not hold. Cytomegalovirus status was reported to be diagnosed by the classifier with high specificity and sensitivity in both the original and validation cohorts. A cluster of highly shared sequence variants was judged likely to represent a technical artifact of the sequencing pipeline.

The method behind the library was the immunoSEQ multiplex PCR assay. For the multiplex PCR, a mixture combining 60 forward primers for TCR Vbeta segments and 13 reverse primers for TCR Jbeta segments was used. The CDR3 region of rearranged TCR beta genes was amplified from genomic DNA by a multiplex PCR assay. The amplified TCR beta libraries were sequenced on the Illumina HiSeq System as 87-base-pair reads. In the source study's methods: A later analysis counted 65 million to 90 million unique TCR beta chains across the 666 repertoires, and 10 million to 11 million of these chains were shared by at least two donors. Raw reads were error-corrected and collapsed into unique sequences with a nearest-neighbor algorithm that merged closely related sequences to remove PCR and sequencing errors. CDR3 sequences were aligned to IMGT reference sequences to assign V, D and J gene segments. For a sequence to be retained, a match of at least six nucleotides to both a V gene segment and a J gene segment was required. Rearrangements were classified as productive when the CDR3 lacked stop codons and remained in frame with V and J, and all other rearrangements were classified as non-productive. CDR3 was defined according to IMGT convention as the region running from the second conserved V-encoded cysteine to the conserved J-encoded phenylalanine. In an earlier analysis of more than 550 of the donors, sequences lacking an unambiguous match to a single V gene segment were excluded. In an earlier analysis of approximately 590 of the donors, V segments were called functional above 56.7% productive rearrangements and were called segregating when the between-donor standard deviation exceeded 5%. A statistical classification framework was developed to diagnose cytomegalovirus status using the catalog of TCR beta chain sequences. In a later analysis, V and J genes were assigned by comparing TCR nucleotide sequences against IMGT/GENE-DB human TR gene sequences. The TCRdist pipeline was used in a later analysis to assign CDR3 sequences and most-parsimonious VDJ recombination scenarios. In a later analysis, each TCR beta chain was defined by its CDR3 amino acid sequence together with its V-gene family, and reads without a unique V-gene family were excluded. As a way to deal with suspected cross-contamination and a sequencing artifact, a later analysis dropped hundreds of nucleotide sequences that were highly shared and had low generation probability. In a later analysis, a clonal expansion index was calculated for each public chain from normalized within-repertoire ranks of inferred template counts. In a later analysis, generation probabilities were computed with a VDJ recombination model fitted to out-of-frame rearrangements, and the resulting probabilities were checked against IGoR. A later analysis scored TCR-TCR, TCR-HLA and TCR-CMV co-occurrence with hypergeometric tests, applying a repertoire-size bias correction to TCR pairs. To estimate false discovery rates, a later analysis permuted the HLA or CMV assignments 20 times. In a later analysis, co-occurring TCRs were grouped with DBSCAN, and TCRdist sequence similarity was added when clustering was performed within HLA-allele-positive subsets. Co-occurrence clustering excluded repertoires with fewer than 30,000 or more than 120,000 public chains, plus five with anomalous nucleotide sharing. The clones in this table, taken by TCRdb from immuneACCESS, are in-frame only. Not every clone is retained; where verified, under half of the shortfall comes from an unresolved V gene, and the cause of the rest is unknown. V and J calls and clone size are as listed in that table; D and trimming were resolved from the DNA. The sample yields over 100,000 clones; 65% to 80% were counted once. The ten biggest clones cover around 4.9% of the sample.

Sequencing input: PBMCs. This chain joins TRBV5-1 to TRBJ1-3, with a tentative D gene TRBD1 over 6 matching bases. The sequence came from a man aged 25 to 40 in good health and CMV-seropositive. The nucleotide sequence reads TGCGCCAGCAGCTACCAAACAGGGGGAAACACCATATATTTT. This codes for CASSYQTGGNTIYF.